This T cell receptor (beta chain) was documented in a study of T cell changes during pregnancy in multiple sclerosis. Assay used: immunoSEQ multiplex PCR; TCRdb lists only in-frame clones, some missing. The sample contains 40,000 to 50,000 clones, 93% of which appear only once. This CDR3 has 12 residues. V was trimmed by 0 bases and J by 7 bases, leaving 4 bases between them. Germline V gene lookup returns CDR1 LNHNV and CDR2 YYDKDF (reference sequence). The clonotype originates from a female donor with multiple sclerosis, enrolled in a pregnancy study. Source: CD4+ T cells from peripheral blood mononuclear cells, taken in the third trimester of pregnancy. The V call is TRBV15, the J call TRBJ1-5; D unclear. CDR3 in amino acids: CATSRDRQPQHF. CDR3 in DNA: TGTGCCACCAGCAGAGATCGGCAGCCCCAGCATTTT. Supplemented by reference TRBV15 and TRBJ1-5, the full variable domain reads DAMVIQNPRYQVTQFGKPVTLSCSQTLNHNVMYWYQQKSSQAPKLLFHYYDKDFNNEADTPDNFQSRRPNTSFCFLDIRSPGLGDTAMYLCATSRDRQPQHFGDGTRLSIL.